This passage covers 31 T cell receptor beta chains from one sample sequenced in a study of shared clonotypes between healthy human individuals (dated by TCRdb to 2020 to 2021). To prepare the library, the immunoSEQ multiplex PCR assay was applied. This is the immuneACCESS table as TCRdb keeps it, with only in-frame sequences that have V and J called. A part of the clones is gone; compared with another copy, unresolved V genes explain less than half, and the rest is unexplained. Here the sample has some 2,500,000 clones; about 90% occur a single time. 0.3% to 0.4% of the sample is in the top ten clones. The specimen sequenced was naive CD4+ T cells from PBMCs. This specimen's cell subset or site label, interpreted: CD45RA+ positively selected. These receptors all come from a young man in good health. Some clones in this sample may be carry-over from other donors' samples.

CDR3 coding DNA: TGCGCCAGCAGTATAGACAGGTCCAGGGATACGCAGTATTTT. Encoded protein: CASSIDRSRDTQYF. The chain recombines TRBV10-1 with TRBJ2-3, with a possible D match to TRBD1 (6 bases). CDR1 and CDR2 (germline): WNHNN, SYGVQD (reference sequence). This CDR3 is built from 14 residues. The V and J ends lost 5 bases and 6 bases respectively, with 15 bases between them.

V is TRBV11-3 and J is TRBJ2-7; weak D call: TRBD2 (7 bases). The CDR3 runs 16 residues. The germline V gene encodes CDR1 SGHNT and CDR2 YENEEA. Trimming shortened V by 5 bases and J by 0 bases, and 17 bases separated the two germline ends. CDR3 sequence reads: CASSKGGPSGSYEQYF. CDR3 DNA: TGTGCCAGCAGCAAGGGGGGCCCTAGCGGCTCCTACGAGCAGTACTTC.

The chain joins TRBV7-6 to TRBJ2-1, with a weak D call TRBD2 (5 bases). The CDR3 extends over 16 amino acids. Germline assignment: CDR1 SGHVS and CDR2 FNYEAQ. V lost 1 base and J 6 bases, leaving 16 bases between the germline ends. CDR3 sequence reads: CASSLVAEVRPNEQFF. The CDR3 bases are TGTGCCAGCAGCTTAGTGGCGGAGGTGAGGCCCAATGAGCAGTTCTTC.

This chain connects TRBV6-5 to TRBJ2-7; D gene ambiguous. Per the germline V gene, CDR1 is MNHEY and CDR2 is SVGAGI. This CDR3 has 13 amino acids. The ends were cut back, 0 bases at V and 7 bases at J, with 10 bases in the middle. DNA of the CDR3: TGTGCCAGCAGTTACTCGGTAGGGTCGGAGCAGTACTTC. Amino acids: CASSYSVGSEQYF.

A remark on this clone: Other DNA sequences from this sample encode an identical CDR3 as well. V usage is TRBV13 and J usage is TRBJ1-2; 7 bases match TRBD1. V lost 1 base and J lost 6; bases outside the gene matches: 2. The CDR3 has 13 residues. In germline, CDR1 is PRHDT, CDR2 FYEKMQ (reference sequence). The CDR3 bases are TGTGCCAGCAGCTTAGTCCAGGGGGATGGCTACACCTTC. Amino acid sequence: CASSLVQGDGYTF.

The V call is TRBV5-5, the J call TRBJ2-1; 12 nucleotides align to TRBD2. CDR1 and CDR2 (germline): SGHKS, YYEKEE (reference sequence). CDR3 length: 15 residues. J lost 9 bases, V lost 2 bases, and 6 bases had no gene match. This CDR3 is CASSLGLAGQGEQFF. CDR3 DNA sequence: TGTGCCAGCAGCTTAGGACTAGCGGGGCAAGGTGAGCAGTTCTTC.

The table lists this clone with a count of one. This rearrangement joins TRBV30 to TRBJ2-3, with 14 bases identical to TRBD2. Germline V gene sequence: CDR1 GTSNPN, CDR2 SVGIG (reference sequence). This CDR3 has 17 amino acids. The V segment lost 8 bases and the J segment 3 bases; nucleotides outside the gene matches: 13. The CDR3 protein is CARGLAGVGGGTDTQYF. Written as DNA, the CDR3 is TGTGCCCGGGGACTAGCGGGAGTAGGGGGAGGGACAGATACGCAGTATTTT.

The rearrangement joins TRBV27 to TRBJ2-3, with 11 bases matching TRBD2. Germline V gene data show CDR1 as MNHEY and CDR2 as SMNVEV (reference sequence). The junction had 6 bases not matched to a gene; V was cut back by 7 bases and J by 6 bases. The CDR3 sequence is 14 residues long. The CDR3 protein is CASMTSGIIDTQYF. CDR3 sequence (DNA): TGTGCCAGCATGACTAGCGGGATAATTGATACGCAGTATTTT.

The chain combines TRBV5-1 with TRBJ2-2, with D perhaps matching TRBD2 (7 bases). Germline-derived CDR1 and CDR2 are SGHRS and YFSETQ. Trimming stripped 4 bases from V and 5 bases from J, with 15 bases between. The CDR3 is 15 amino acids. The CDR3 loop reads CASSARGGFTGELFF. The CDR3 DNA reads TGCGCCAGCAGCGCCCGCGGGGGCTTTACCGGGGAGCTGTTTTTT.

DNA for the CDR3: TGTGCCAGCAGTATGACTAGCGGGAAGTACAATGAGCAGTTCTTC. Its translation is CASSMTSGKYNEQFF. The chain couples TRBV2 to TRBJ2-1; 11 bases line up with TRBD2. The CDR3 spans 15 residues. The germline gives CDR1 SNHLY, CDR2 FYNNEI. V shed 5 bases and J 4 bases; nucleotides not matched to a gene: 4.

The rearrangement joins TRBV27 to TRBJ2-4, with TRBD1 matching over 9 bases. The length of the CDR3 is 15 residues. The ends lost 3 bases at V and 4 bases at J; junction bases unmatched: 4. CDR1 MNHEY and CDR2 SMNVEV come from the germline V gene (reference sequence). This chain's CDR3 is CASSFIGTGKNIQYF. Here the CDR3 DNA reads TGTGCCAGCAGTTTTATTGGGACAGGGAAAAACATTCAGTACTTC.

The chain combines TRBV29-1 with TRBJ1-4; a possible D gene is TRBD1 (6 bases). V lost 4 bases to trimming and J lost 6 bases, with 9 bases between them. Germline values: CDR1 SQVTM, CDR2 ANQGSEA. The CDR3 extends over 12 amino acids. The chain's CDR3 is CSVGQVDEKLFF. The DNA for the CDR3 is TGCAGCGTTGGACAGGTGGATGAAAAACTGTTTTTT.

This chain joins TRBV19 and TRBJ1-2, with 7 positions matching TRBD1. After removal of 5 bases from V and 5 bases from J, the junction contained 17 bases not matched to a gene. Germline V CDR1 and CDR2: LNHDA, SQIVND (reference sequence). The CDR3 is made up of 17 amino acids. The CDR3 loop is CASSLMSGTAVAYGYTF. CDR3 sequence (DNA): TGTGCCAGTAGTCTAATGTCGGGGACAGCCGTCGCTTATGGCTACACCTTC. The whole variable domain, filled in from reference TRBV19 and TRBJ1-2, reads DGGITQSPKYLFRKEGQNVTLSCEQNLNHDAMYWYRQDPGQGLRLIYYSQIVNDFQKGDIAEGYSVSREKKESFPLTVTSAQKNPTAFYLCASSLMSGTAVAYGYTFGSGTRLTVV.

CDR3 residues: CASTRDGVNEQFF. CDR3 bases: TGTGCCAGCACTCGGGACGGAGTCAATGAGCAGTTCTTC. The V call is TRBV6-1, the J call TRBJ2-1, with D perhaps TRBD1 or TRBD2 (5 bases each). Per germline, CDR1 MNHNS and CDR2 SASEGT. The germline V and J ends were trimmed by 7 bases and 6 bases, with 13 bases remaining between them. The CDR3 sequence is 13 residues long.

The chain is built from TRBV15 and TRBJ2-1, with 8 bases aligning to TRBD2. The CDR3 has 15 residues. V shed 1 base, J shed 14 bases, and the junction held 13 bases outside the gene matches. Per germline, CDR1 LNHNV and CDR2 YYDKDF (reference sequence). The DNA of the CDR3 is TGTGCCACCAGCAGAGGGGGGGAGTTAGCGGGATCGAAGTTCTTC. Its protein product is CATSRGGELAGSKFF.

The gene calls are TRBV6-1 and TRBJ1-1; TRBD1 matches at 7 bases. J gave up 5 bases and V 3 bases, and 15 bases lay outside the gene matches. The CDR3 sequence is 17 residues long. CDR1 is MNHNS and CDR2 is SASEGT in the germline V gene. CDR3 residues: CASSDPGGQRGMTEAFF. CDR3 DNA: TGTGCCAGCAGTGACCCCGGGGGACAGAGGGGAATGACTGAAGCTTTCTTT.

The chain recombines TRBV6-6 with TRBJ2-3; 7 bases are shared with TRBD2. Trimming took 6 bases from V and 3 from J; bases not matched to a gene: 3. CDR1 and CDR2 from the germline V gene are MNHNY and SVGAGI (reference sequence). The CDR3 is made up of 13 amino acids. The CDR3 DNA is TGTGCCAGCAGGGCGGGAGCGACAGATACGCAGTATTTT. Translating it yields CASRAGATDTQYF.

The chain uses TRBV6-1 and TRBJ2-7; TRBD2 is a possible D gene (5 bases). This CDR3 comprises 14 residues. Trimming removed 4 bases from V and 0 bases from J, with 10 bases in between. The germline V gene has CDR1 MNHNS and CDR2 SASEGT. Here the CDR3 DNA reads TGTGCCAGCAGTGGTCTTGGGAGCTCCTACGAGCAGTACTTC. Its protein product is CASSGLGSSYEQYF.

The chain joins TRBV25-1 to TRBJ1-3, with D perhaps matching TRBD1 (5 bases). The germline V gene has CDR1 MGHDK and CDR2 SYGVNS. The CDR3 is made up of 16 amino acids. The V and J ends lost 2 bases and 4 bases respectively, with 15 bases between them. The CDR3 DNA sequence: TGTGCCAGCAGTGAAGGCAGGGCAAATCCAGGAAACACCATATATTTT. Protein sequence: CASSEGRANPGNTIYF. Together with reference TRBV25-1 and TRBJ1-3, the CDR3 gives the full variable domain: EADIYQTPRYLVIGTGKKITLECSQTMGHDKMYWYQQDPGMELHLIHYSYGVNSTEKGDLSSESTVSRIRTEHFPLTLESARPSHTSQYLCASSEGRANPGNTIYFGEGSWLTVV.

The chain recombines TRBV19 with TRBJ1-5, with D unresolved. Germline V CDR1 and CDR2: LNHDA, SQIVND (reference sequence). CDR3 length: 14 residues. Trimming stripped 7 bases from V and 7 bases from J, with 17 bases between. Here the CDR3 reads CASTRSRVGQPQHF. DNA of the CDR3: TGTGCCAGTACCCGAAGTCGGGTAGGCCAGCCCCAGCATTTT.

The J gene is TRBJ2-1, the V gene TRBV19; TRBD2 agrees at 9 bases. Germline values: CDR1 LNHDA, CDR2 SQIVND (reference sequence). V lost 3 bases and J lost 5; bases outside the gene matches: 5. The CDR3 loop spans 15 amino acids. For the CDR3, the DNA is TGTGCCAGTAGTATTTCAGCTAGCGGGAACAATGAGCAGTTCTTC. Amino acids: CASSISASGNNEQFF.

The chain links TRBV5-1 to TRBJ2-1; D is undetermined. The germline gives CDR1 SGHRS, CDR2 YFSETQ. The V and J ends lost 1 base and 3 bases respectively, with 11 bases between them. The CDR3 extends over 15 amino acids. DNA for the CDR3: TGCGCCAGCAGCTTGACATCTACCCTCTACAATGAGCAGTTCTTC. Its translation is CASSLTSTLYNEQFF.

The rearrangement links TRBV7-3 to TRBJ2-3, with 11 nucleotides matching TRBD2. Unmatched junction bases numbered 9, after V lost 4 bases and J lost 6 bases. This CDR3 contains 16 residues. The V gene's germline CDR1 is SGHTA and CDR2 FQGTGA. This CDR3 reads CASSSPLAGVSDTQYF. In DNA, the CDR3 is TGTGCCAGCAGCTCACCACTAGCGGGAGTTTCGGATACGCAGTATTTT.

The chain couples TRBV28 to TRBJ1-3; D is unresolved. The CDR3 extends over 14 amino acids. Trimming cost V 6 bases and J 3 bases, with 12 bases left between them. Germline CDR1 is MDHEN and CDR2 is SYDVKM. CDR3 in amino acids: CASSPDWFGNTIYF. In DNA form, the CDR3 reads TGTGCCAGCAGCCCAGATTGGTTTGGAAACACCATATATTTT.

The chain is built from TRBV11-1 and TRBJ2-5, with unresolved D. CDR1 is SGHAT, CDR2 FQDESV, per germline (reference sequence). Trimming removed 5 bases from V and 0 bases from J, with 7 bases in between. The CDR3 sequence is 13 residues long. CDR3 coding DNA: TGTGCCAGCAGCCCCGGACACCAAGAGACCCAGTACTTC. Translation: CASSPGHQETQYF. Full variable domain (rest looked up from reference TRBV11-1 and TRBJ2-5): EAEVAQSPRYKITEKSQAVAFWCDPISGHATLYWYRQILGQGPELLVQFQDESVVDDSQLPKDRFSAERLKGVDSTLKIQPAELGDSAMYLCASSPGHQETQYFGPGTRLLVL.

The chain recombines TRBV15 with TRBJ1-1; no clear D gene. Trimming left V 0 bases short and J 4 bases short, with 24 bases between. Per the germline V gene, CDR1 is LNHNV and CDR2 is YYDKDF (reference sequence). This CDR3 is 19 amino acids long. DNA for the CDR3: TGTGCCACCAGCAGAGATACCCCCCTAGGGTCCCCGTTTGGCACTGAAGCTTTCTTT. Translated: CATSRDTPLGSPFGTEAFF.

Note on this clone: The same CDR3 also results from other DNA sequences found in this sample. The rearrangement uses TRBV7-3 and TRBJ2-1, with D perhaps TRBD2 (5 bases). CDR3 length equals 13 residues. Germline V gives CDR1 SGHTA, CDR2 FQGTGA. V was cut by 1 base and J by 7 bases, with 8 bases left in between. As DNA, the CDR3 is TGTGCCAGCAGCTTAATCCGAGGGAATGAGCAGTTCTTC. Amino acid sequence: CASSLIRGNEQFF.

The V call is TRBV4-2, the J call TRBJ2-1; the D gene is possibly TRBD2 (7 bases). Trimming shortened V by 0 bases and J by 8 bases, and 14 bases separated the two germline ends. Germline V gene sequence: CDR1 LGHNA, CDR2 YNFKEQ. There are 15 residues in the CDR3. CDR3 sequence: CASSQEGGGMYEQFF. CDR3 in DNA: TGTGCCAGCAGCCAAGAGGGAGGGGGGATGTATGAGCAGTTCTTC.

The rearrangement uses TRBV5-1 and TRBJ1-3; 8 bases fit TRBD1. V lost 1 base and J lost 0; bases outside the gene matches: 6. In germline, CDR1 is SGHRS, CDR2 YFSETQ. The CDR3 extends over 17 amino acids. For the CDR3, the DNA is TGCGCCAGCAGCTTGATACGACAGGGGAGCTCTGGAAACACCATATATTTT. Translating it yields CASSLIRQGSSGNTIYF.

This clone has only one observation. This sequence joins TRBV27 and TRBJ2-3, with unresolved D. Trimming removed 6 bases from V and 4 bases from J, with 17 bases in between. CDR3 length: 15 amino acids. Germline V gene data show CDR1 as MNHEY and CDR2 as SMNVEV (reference sequence). The CDR3 DNA reads as TGTGCCAGCAGCGTAGTAGAACCGATCCCAGATACGCAGTATTTT. Translation: CASSVVEPIPDTQYF.

The rearrangement joins TRBV28 to TRBJ2-4; 7 positions match TRBD1. The CDR3 totals 15 residues. Germline V gives CDR1 MDHEN, CDR2 SYDVKM. The ends lost 3 bases at V and 1 base at J; junction bases unmatched: 3. The CDR3 nucleotides read TGTGCCAGCAGTTTCGGACAGGCGGCCAAAAACATTCAGTACTTC. Protein product: CASSFGQAAKNIQYF.